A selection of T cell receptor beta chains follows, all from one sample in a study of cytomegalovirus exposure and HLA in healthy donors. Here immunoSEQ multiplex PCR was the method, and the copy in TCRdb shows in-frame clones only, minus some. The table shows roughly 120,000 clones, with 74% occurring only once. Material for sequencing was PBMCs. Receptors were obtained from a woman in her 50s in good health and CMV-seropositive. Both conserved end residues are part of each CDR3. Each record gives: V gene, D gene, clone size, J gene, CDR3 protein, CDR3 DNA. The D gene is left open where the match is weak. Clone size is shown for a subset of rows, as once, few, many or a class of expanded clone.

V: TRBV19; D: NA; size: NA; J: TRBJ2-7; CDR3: CASSFSGYEQYF; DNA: TGTGCCAGTAGTTTCTCAGGGTACGAGCAGTACTTC
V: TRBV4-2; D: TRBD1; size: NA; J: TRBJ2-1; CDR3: CASSQGQGAYNEQFF; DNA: TGTGCCAGCAGCCAAGGTCAGGGGGCGTACAATGAGCAGTTCTTC
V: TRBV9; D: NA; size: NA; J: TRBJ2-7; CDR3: CASSVRLSSYEQYF; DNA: TGTGCCAGCAGCGTCAGGCTGAGCTCCTACGAGCAGTACTTC
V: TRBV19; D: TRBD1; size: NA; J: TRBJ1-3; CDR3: CASMNRGGNTIYF; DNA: TGTGCCAGTATGAACAGGGGTGGAAACACCATATATTTT
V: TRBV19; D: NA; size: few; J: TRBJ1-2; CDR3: CASSSWQAANYGYTF; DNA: TGTGCCAGTAGTTCCTGGCAGGCAGCTAACTATGGCTACACCTTC
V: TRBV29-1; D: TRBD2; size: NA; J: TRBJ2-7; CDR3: CSVYLTSGSEQYF; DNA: TGCAGCGTCTACCTCACTAGCGGGAGCGAGCAGTACTTC
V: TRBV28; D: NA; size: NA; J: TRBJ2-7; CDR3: CASSPHSGATSYEQYF; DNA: TGTGCCAGCAGTCCACACAGTGGGGCTACGTCCTACGAGCAGTACTTC
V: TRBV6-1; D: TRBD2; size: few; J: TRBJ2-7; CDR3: CASLYREVEEQYF; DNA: TGTGCCAGCCTGTATCGGGAGGTGGAAGAGCAGTACTTC
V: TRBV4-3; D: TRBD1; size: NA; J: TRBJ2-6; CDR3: CASSQETGLGGANVLTF; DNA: TGCGCCAGCAGCCAAGAGACAGGGCTCGGTGGGGCCAACGTCCTGACTTTC
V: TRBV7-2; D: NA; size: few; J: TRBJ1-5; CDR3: CASSLEGLSTQHF; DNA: TGTGCCAGCAGCTTAGAGGGGTTGTCGACCCAGCATTTT
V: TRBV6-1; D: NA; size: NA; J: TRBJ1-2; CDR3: CASREVEAVQVREGYTF; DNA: TGTGCCAGCAGGGAAGTGGAGGCGGTGCAGGTGAGAGAAGGCTACACCTTC
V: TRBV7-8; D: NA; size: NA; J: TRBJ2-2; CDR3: CASSLRVEGSDTGELFF; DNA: TGTGCCAGCAGCTTAAGGGTGGAGGGATCGGACACCGGGGAGCTGTTTTTT
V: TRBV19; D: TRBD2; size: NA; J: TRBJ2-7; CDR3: CASSPQPGTSGRIGYEQYF; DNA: TGTGCCAGTAGTCCCCAACCCGGGACTAGCGGGAGGATCGGCTACGAGCAGTACTTC
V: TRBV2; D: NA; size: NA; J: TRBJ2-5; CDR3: CASSSLKPRETQYF; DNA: TGTGCCAGCAGTTCCCTTAAGCCCAGGGAGACCCAGTACTTC
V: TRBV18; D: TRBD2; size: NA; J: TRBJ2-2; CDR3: CASLTREVYTGELFF; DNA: TGTGCCAGCTTGACGCGGGAGGTCTACACCGGGGAGCTGTTTTTT